This T cell receptor beta chain stems from a study of T cell responses to AZD1222 COVID-19 vaccine (dated by TCRdb to the early 2020s). Regarding the study in general: TCR sequencing was performed for over 230 trial participants, of whom approximately 200 were given two doses of AZD1222 and some 26 were given two doses of MenACWY control vaccine. Enrollment into the trials was organized by age into subgroups of 18-55, 56-69 and 70-plus years, and those subgroups contained approximately 150, 30 and 60 TCR-sequenced participants, respectively.

The label giving this sample's time point can be read as: baseline before first vaccination. The treatment or condition label here, explained by the study, means: meningococcal conjugate vaccine given as trial control. Vaccinee samples were obtained from the UK trials COV001 and COV002, which included a single-blind randomized controlled phase 2/3 trial of AZD1222 (ChAdOx1 nCoV-19) in healthy adults. Trial participant PBMC samples were collected at day 0 and day 28 after the second dose for TCRbeta chain sequencing. The CDR3, from cysteine to phenylalanine, totals 16 residues. Only the CDR3 region is kept as DNA, spanning 48 bases read in frame from base 1. Here is what the overall study found, with its caveats: The whole spike protein was spanned by vaccine-associated CD4 TCRs, and dominant responses were seen in regions 160-218 and 743-854. In the small 56-69-year group, the increase in depth fell short of significance, most likely because of low power. Because no day 14 peak-response samples were available, repertoires were characterized only after the peak T cell response. Most participants were white British and females outnumbered males, and the authors suggested that clonal diversity may have been underestimated. Epitopes outside the regions mutated in the B.1.351 and B.1.1.7 variants were reportedly recognized by nearly half of the unique spike-specific TCRs. After two AZD1222 doses, spike-specific TCR breadth and depth were significantly higher than at day 0 and than in MenACWY recipients. Only five to seven AZD1222 recipients were SARS-CoV-2 seropositive at baseline, limiting conclusions about previously exposed vaccinees.

The CDR3 regions of human TCRbeta chains were subjected to immunosequencing. The published analysis was carried out like this. Repertoire TCRs were checked for matches against a reference library of SARS-CoV-2-specific TCRs that had been generated using the MIRA antigen-specificity platform. Breadth was defined as the fraction of unique TCRs that were SARS-CoV-2-associated, and depth was defined as the fraction of total T cells that were SARS-CoV-2-associated. Using the MIRA data, each spike-specific TCR was assigned both to the spike region to which the TCR was reactive and to a CD4 or CD8 class. Log10-transformed breadth and depth values were compared by one-way ANOVA with Sidak's multiple comparisons tests. TCRdb retrieved this table from immuneACCESS and kept in-frame rearrangements only. Not all clones are present; in checked studies, unresolved V genes account for under half, and no reason is known for the remainder. V and J calls plus clone size are reproduced from that table; the DNA served to infer D and trimming. This sample lists 84,000 or so clones; 88% were detected once. The top ten constitute about 4.8% of the sample.

As concerns this clone: The specificity of this receptor is unknown. No per-base quality is available; no much larger clone lies one base away.

The rearrangement joined TRBV21-1 to TRBJ1-3. TRBV21-1 is a recognized pseudogene. The sequence derives from an adult in good health. Sequenced material: peripheral blood, taken on day 0 of MenACWY control vaccination. This receptor carries the CDR3 CASNLSPAGTGNTIYF. The nucleotide sequence reads as follows: TGTGCCAGCAACCTAAGTCCGGCCGGGACTGGAAACACCATATATTTT.